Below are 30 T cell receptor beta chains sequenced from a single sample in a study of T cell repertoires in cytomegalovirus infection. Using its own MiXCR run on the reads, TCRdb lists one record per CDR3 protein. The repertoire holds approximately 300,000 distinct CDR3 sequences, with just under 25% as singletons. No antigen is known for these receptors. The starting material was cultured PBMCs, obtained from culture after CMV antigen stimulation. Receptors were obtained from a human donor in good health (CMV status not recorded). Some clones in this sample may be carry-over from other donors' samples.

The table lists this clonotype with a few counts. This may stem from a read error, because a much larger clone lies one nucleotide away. CDR3 amino acids: CSARGGAETQYF. The CDR3 DNA reads TGCAGTGCTAGAGGGGGGGCGGAGACCCAGTACTTC. The chain is built from TRBV20-1 and TRBJ2-5; D tentatively fits TRBD1 or TRBD2 (6 bases each). Trimming took off 1 base at V and 5 bases at J, with 8 bases between the two ends. CDR1 is DFQATT and CDR2 is SNEGSKA in the germline V gene (reference sequence). The length of the CDR3 is 12 residues.

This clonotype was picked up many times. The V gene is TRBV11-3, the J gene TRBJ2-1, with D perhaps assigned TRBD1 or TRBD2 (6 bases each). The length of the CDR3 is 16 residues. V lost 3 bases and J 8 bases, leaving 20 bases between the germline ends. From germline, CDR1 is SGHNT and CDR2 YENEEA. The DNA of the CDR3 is TGTGCCAGCAGCTTCCTGAAGGGGGGATTCAGGGATGAGCAGTTCTTC. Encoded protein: CASSFLKGGFRDEQFF.

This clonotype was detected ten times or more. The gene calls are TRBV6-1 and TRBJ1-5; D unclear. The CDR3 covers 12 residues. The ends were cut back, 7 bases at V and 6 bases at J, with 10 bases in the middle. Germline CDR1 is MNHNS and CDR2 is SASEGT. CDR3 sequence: CASMAGSQPQHF. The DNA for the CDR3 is TGTGCCAGCATGGCGGGTAGTCAGCCCCAGCATTTT.

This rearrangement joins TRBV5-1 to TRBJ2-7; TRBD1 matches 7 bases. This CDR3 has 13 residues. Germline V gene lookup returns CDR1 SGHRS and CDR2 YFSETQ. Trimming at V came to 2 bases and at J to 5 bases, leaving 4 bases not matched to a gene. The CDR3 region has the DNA TGCGCCAGCAGCTTAGACAGGGCCCACGAGCAGTACTTC. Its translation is CASSLDRAHEQYF. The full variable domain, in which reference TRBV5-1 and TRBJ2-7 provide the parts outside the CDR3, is KAGVTQTPRYLIKTRGQQVTLSCSPISGHRSVSWYQQTPGQGLQFLFEYFSETQRNKGNFPGRFSGRQFSNSRSEMNVSTLELGDSALYLCASSLDRAHEQYFGPGTRLTVT.

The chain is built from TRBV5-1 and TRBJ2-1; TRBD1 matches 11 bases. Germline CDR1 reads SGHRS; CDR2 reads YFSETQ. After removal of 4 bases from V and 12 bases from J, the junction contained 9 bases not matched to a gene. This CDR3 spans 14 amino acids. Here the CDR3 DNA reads TGCGCCAGCAGCACCGGACAGGGGGCCCCACGGCAGTTCTTC. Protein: CASSTGQGAPRQFF.

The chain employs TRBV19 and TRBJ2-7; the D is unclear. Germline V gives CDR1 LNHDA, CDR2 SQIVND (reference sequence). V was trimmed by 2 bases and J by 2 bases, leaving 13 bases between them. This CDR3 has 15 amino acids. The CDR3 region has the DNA TGTGCCAGTAGTATATGCTCTACGGACCCCTACGAGCAGTACGTC. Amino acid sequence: CASSICSTDPYEQYV.

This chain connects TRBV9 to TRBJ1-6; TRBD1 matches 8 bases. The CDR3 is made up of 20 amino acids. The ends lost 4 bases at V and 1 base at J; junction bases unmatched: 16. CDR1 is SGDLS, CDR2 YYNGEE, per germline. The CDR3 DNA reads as TGTGCCAGCAGCCAACTCCCCGAGACAGGGGAGGGTTCCTATAATTCACCCCTCCACTTT. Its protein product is CASSQLPETGEGSYNSPLHF.

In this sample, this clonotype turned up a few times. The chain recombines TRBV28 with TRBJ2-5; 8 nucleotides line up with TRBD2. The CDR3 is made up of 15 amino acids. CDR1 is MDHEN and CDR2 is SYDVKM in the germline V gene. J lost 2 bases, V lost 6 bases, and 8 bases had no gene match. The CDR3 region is CASSLKPGGQETQYF. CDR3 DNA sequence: TGTGCCAGCAGCCTTAAGCCGGGAGGGCAAGAGACCCAGTACTTC.

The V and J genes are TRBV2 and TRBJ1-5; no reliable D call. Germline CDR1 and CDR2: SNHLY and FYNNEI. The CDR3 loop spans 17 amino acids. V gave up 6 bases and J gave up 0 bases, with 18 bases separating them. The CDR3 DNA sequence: TGTGCCAGCAGGAGAGGAGGCACGGGATATAGCAATCAGCCCCAGCATTTT. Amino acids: CASRRGGTGYSNQPQHF. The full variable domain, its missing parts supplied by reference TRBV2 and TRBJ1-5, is EPEVTQTPSHQVTQMGQEVILRCVPISNHLYFYWYRQILGQKVEFLVSFYNNEISEKSEIFDDQFSVERPDGSNFTLKIRSTKLEDSAMYFCASRRGGTGYSNQPQHFGDGTRLSIL.

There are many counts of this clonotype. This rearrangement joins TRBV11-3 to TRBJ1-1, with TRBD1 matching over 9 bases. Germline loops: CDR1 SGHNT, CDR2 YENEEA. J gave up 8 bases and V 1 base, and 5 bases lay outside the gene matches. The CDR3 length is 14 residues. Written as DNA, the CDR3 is TGTGCCAGCAGCTTAGGCGGGACAGGGTTAGAAGCTTTCTTT. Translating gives CASSLGGTGLEAFF.

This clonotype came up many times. The CDR3 spells CASSTRGQSYNEQFF. CDR3 DNA: TGTGCCAGCAGCACCAGGGGACAGTCCTACAATGAGCAGTTCTTC. The V and J genes are TRBV7-2 and TRBJ2-1; 7 positions agree with TRBD1. This CDR3 has 15 amino acids. The V segment lost 5 bases and the J segment 1 base; nucleotides outside the gene matches: 5. Germline V CDR1 and CDR2: SGHTA, FQGNSA.

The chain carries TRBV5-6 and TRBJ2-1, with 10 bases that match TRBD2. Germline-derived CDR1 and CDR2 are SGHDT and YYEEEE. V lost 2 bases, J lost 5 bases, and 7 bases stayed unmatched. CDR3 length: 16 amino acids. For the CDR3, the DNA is TGTGCCAGCAGCTTACTCGGACTAGCGGATAACAATGAGCAGTTCTTC. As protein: CASSLLGLADNNEQFF.

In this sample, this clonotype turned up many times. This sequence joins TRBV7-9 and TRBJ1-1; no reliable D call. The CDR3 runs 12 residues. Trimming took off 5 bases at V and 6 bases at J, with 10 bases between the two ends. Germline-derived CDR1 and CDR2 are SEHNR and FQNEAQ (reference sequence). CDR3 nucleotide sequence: TGTGCCAGCAGCCACGGGATTCCTGAAGCTTTCTTT. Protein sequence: CASSHGIPEAFF.

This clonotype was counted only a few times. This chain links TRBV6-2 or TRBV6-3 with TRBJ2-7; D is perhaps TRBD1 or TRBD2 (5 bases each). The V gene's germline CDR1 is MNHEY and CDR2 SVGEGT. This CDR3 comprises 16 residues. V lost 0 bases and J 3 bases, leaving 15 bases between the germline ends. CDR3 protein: CASSYSPGEGYYEQYV. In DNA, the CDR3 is TGTGCCAGCAGTTACTCTCCGGGTGAGGGGTACTACGAGCAGTACGTC.

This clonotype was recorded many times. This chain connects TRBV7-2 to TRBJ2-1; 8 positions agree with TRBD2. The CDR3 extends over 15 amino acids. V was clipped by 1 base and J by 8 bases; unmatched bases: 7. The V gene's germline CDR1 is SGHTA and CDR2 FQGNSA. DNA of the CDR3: TGTGCCAGCAGCTTAGAACCAGCGGGAGTCCATGAGCAGTTCTTC. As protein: CASSLEPAGVHEQFF.

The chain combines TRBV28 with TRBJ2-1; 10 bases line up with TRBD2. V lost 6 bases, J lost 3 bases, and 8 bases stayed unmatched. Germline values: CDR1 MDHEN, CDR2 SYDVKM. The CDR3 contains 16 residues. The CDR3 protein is CASSFRLAGNYNEQFF. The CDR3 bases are TGTGCCAGCAGCTTCCGACTAGCGGGTAACTACAATGAGCAGTTCTTC. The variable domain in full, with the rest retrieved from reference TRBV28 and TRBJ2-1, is DVKVTQSSRYLVKRTGEKVFLECVQDMDHENMFWYRQDPGLGLRLIYFSYDVKMKEKGDIPEGYSVSREKKERFSLILESASTNQTSMYLCASSFRLAGNYNEQFFGPGTRLTVL.

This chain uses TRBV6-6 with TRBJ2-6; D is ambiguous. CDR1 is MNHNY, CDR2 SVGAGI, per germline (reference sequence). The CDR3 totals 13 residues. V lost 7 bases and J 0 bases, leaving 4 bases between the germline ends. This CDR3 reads CASTPSGANVLTF. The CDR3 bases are TGTGCCAGCACCCCCTCTGGGGCCAACGTCCTGACTTTC.

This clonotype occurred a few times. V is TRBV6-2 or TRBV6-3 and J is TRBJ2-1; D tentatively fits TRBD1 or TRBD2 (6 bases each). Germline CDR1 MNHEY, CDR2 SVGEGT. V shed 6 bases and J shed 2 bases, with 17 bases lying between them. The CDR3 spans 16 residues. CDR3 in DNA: TGTGCCAGCAGGGGAAGGGGGAGGAGCGCCTACAATGAGCAGTTCTTC. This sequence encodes CASRGRGRSAYNEQFF.

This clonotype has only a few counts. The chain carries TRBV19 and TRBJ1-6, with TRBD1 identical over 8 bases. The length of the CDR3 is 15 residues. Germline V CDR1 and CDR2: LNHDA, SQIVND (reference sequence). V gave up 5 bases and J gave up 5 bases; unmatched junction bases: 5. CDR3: CASSPGQVNNSPLHF. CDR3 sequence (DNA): TGTGCCAGTAGTCCGGGACAGGTCAATAATTCACCCCTCCACTTT.

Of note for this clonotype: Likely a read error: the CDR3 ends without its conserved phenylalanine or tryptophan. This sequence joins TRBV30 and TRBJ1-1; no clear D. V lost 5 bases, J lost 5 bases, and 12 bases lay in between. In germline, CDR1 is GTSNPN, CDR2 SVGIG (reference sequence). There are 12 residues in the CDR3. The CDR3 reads CAWSRGWTEAFL. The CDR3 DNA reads TGTGCCTGGTCCCGGGGATGGACTGAAGCTTTCCTT.

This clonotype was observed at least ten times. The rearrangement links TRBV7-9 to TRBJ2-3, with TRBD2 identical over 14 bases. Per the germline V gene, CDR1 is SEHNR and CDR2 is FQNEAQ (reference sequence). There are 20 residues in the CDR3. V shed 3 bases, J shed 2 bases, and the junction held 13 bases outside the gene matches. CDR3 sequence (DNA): TGTGCCAGCAGCTTCAATACCGGGACTAGCGGGAGCCGACCCACAGATACGCAGTATTTT. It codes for CASSFNTGTSGSRPTDTQYF.

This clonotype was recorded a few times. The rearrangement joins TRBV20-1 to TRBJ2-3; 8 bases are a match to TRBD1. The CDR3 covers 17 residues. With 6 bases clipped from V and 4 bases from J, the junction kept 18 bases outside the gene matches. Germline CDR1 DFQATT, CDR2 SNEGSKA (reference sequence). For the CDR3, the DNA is TGCAGTGCCGCACCCACTTCTGGCAGGGGGCGAGCAGATACGCAGTATTTT. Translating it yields CSAAPTSGRGRADTQYF.

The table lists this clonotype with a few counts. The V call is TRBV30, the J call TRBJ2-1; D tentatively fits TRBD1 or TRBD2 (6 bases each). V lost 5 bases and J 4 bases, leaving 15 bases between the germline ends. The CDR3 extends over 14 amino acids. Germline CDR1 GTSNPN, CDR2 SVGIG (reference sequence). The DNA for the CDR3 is TGTGCCTGGCGTTGGGGGGCAGGGTACAATGAGCAGTTCTTC. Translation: CAWRWGAGYNEQFF.

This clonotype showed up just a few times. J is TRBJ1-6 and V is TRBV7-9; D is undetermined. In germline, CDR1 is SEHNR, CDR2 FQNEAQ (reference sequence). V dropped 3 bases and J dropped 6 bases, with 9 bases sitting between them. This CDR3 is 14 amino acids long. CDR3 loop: CASSFWQPNSPLHF. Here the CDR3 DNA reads TGTGCCAGCAGCTTTTGGCAGCCTAATTCACCCCTCCACTTT.

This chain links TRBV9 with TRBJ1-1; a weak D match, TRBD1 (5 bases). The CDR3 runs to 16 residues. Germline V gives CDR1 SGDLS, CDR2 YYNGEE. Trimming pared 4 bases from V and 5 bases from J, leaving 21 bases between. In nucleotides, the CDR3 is TGTGCCAGCAGCACCTGGGAGGGGCGAGGAGTAACTGAAGCTTTCTTT. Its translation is CASSTWEGRGVTEAFF.

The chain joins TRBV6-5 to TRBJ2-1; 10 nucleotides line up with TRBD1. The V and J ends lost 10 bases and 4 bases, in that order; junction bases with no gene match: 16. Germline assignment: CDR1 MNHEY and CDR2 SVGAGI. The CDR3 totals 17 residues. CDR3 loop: CATNPGTGVPSYNEQFF. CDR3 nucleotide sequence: TGTGCCACCAACCCCGGGACAGGGGTTCCCTCATACAATGAGCAGTTCTTC.

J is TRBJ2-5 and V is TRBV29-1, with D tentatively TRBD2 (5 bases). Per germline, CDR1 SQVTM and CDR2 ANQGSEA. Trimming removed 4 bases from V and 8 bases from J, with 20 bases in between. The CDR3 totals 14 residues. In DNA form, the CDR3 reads TGCAGCGTTGGGACTGATACAGCCGCAGTTACCCAGTACTTC. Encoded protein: CSVGTDTAAVTQYF.

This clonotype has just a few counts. CDR3 in amino acids: CASRRDGDNEQFF. The DNA of the CDR3 is TGTGCCAGCAGGAGGGACGGCGACAATGAGCAGTTCTTC. V is TRBV7-9 and J is TRBJ2-1, with D possibly called TRBD1 or TRBD2 (5 bases each). V lost 6 bases and J 5 bases, leaving 11 bases between the germline ends. Germline V gene lookup returns CDR1 SEHNR and CDR2 FQNEAQ (reference sequence). CDR3 size: 13 residues.

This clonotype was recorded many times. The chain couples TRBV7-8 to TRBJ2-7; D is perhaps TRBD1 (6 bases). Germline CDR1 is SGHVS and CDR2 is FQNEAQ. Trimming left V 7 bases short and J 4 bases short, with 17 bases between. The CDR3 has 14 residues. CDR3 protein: CASKGRGIDYEQYF. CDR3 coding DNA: TGTGCCAGCAAGGGCAGGGGAATTGATTACGAGCAGTACTTC.

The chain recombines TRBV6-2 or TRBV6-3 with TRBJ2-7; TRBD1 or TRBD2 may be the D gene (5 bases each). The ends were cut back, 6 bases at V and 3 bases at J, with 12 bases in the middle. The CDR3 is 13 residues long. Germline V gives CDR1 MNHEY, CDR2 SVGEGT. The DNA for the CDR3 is TGTGCCAGCAGCCGGGACGAGAGCTACGAGCAGTACTTC. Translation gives CASSRDESYEQYF.